What follows describes a single TCR beta chain. V was clipped by 3 bases and J by 2 bases; unmatched bases: 10. This CDR3 has 16 residues. Germline-derived CDR1 and CDR2 are SEHNR and FQNEAQ (reference sequence). The data originate from a study of patients and donors after allogeneic stem cell transplantation. TCRdb re-called the RT-PCR reads with MiXCR, one entry per CDR3 protein. This table has 800,000 to 1,000,000 distinct CDR3 sequences, approximately 19% appearing once. This sequence originates from a human donor who was either an allogeneic HSCT recipient or a stem cell or donor lymphocyte infusion donor (not recorded which). It is not recorded whose cells these are; they may come from a transplant donor. The V and J genes are TRBV7-9 and TRBJ2-7; 7 positions match TRBD2. Material for sequencing was blood, either unsorted or a sorted T cell fraction (not recorded which). The CDR3 DNA is TGTGCCAGCAGCTTCCCGGGGGGTAGCGGTCCCTACGAGCAGTACTTC. This codes for CASSFPGGSGPYEQYF.